The rows below give T cell receptor beta chains drawn from one sample of a study of preoperative IRX-2 immunotherapy in early breast cancer. Clones were sequenced by immunoSEQ multiplex PCR, and TCRdb holds only the in-frame ones, with some missing. The profile shows about 98,000 clones, just over 85% of them singletons. Sequencing used tumor tissue, obtained after IRX-2 immunotherapy. All receptors derive from a human donor with breast cancer. The conserved cysteine and the conserved F or W are not part of the CDR3 here. D genes are given only for firm matches.

TRBJ1-5 | NA | TRBV7-1 | ASSLQGSEQPQH
TRBJ2-1 | NA | TRBV19 | ASTLQAKSHEQF
TRBJ2-7 | NA | TRBV12-5 | ASTGIYEQY
TRBJ2-7 | NA | TRBV30 | AWRVGEGGEQY
TRBJ1-1 | NA | TRBV6-8 | ASSPYEKFEAF
TRBJ2-1 | NA | TRBV7-4 | ASSLSTTNEQF
TRBJ1-2 | NA | TRBV5-1 | ASSPLGDKDGYT
TRBJ2-2 | NA | TRBV19 | ASSWGPSPNTGELF
TRBJ1-1 | NA | TRBV6-8 | ASSQQRNTEAF
TRBJ1-1 | TRBD1 | TRBV29-1 | SGGQGDTEAF
TRBJ2-7 | NA | TRBV5-1 | ASSLEASGAGEQY
TRBJ1-1 | NA | TRBV29-1 | SVILMGNTEAF
TRBJ2-3 | TRBD2 | TRBV25-1 | ASSASGRHTDTQY
TRBJ1-2 | NA | TRBV5-1 | ASSPGNREGSGYT
TRBJ2-7 | NA | TRBV11-3 | ASSLDHATYEQY
TRBJ1-1 | TRBD1 | TRBV5-1 | ASSLSGRGTTEAF
TRBJ1-6 | TRBD1 | TRBV30 | AWSTQEGTADSPLH
TRBJ1-3 | NA | TRBV18 | ASSPYEKATSGNTIY
TRBJ1-1 | NA | TRBV5-1 | ASSSGLPNTEAF
TRBJ2-5 | NA | TRBV19 | ASSIGGRETQY
TRBJ2-1 | NA | TRBV11-3 | ASSTRTPPNEQF
TRBJ1-5 | NA | TRBV19 | ASSRRGYSNQPQH
TRBJ1-3 | NA | TRBV6-8 | ASISSGNTIY
TRBJ2-5 | TRBD2 | TRBV5-1 | ATTFSGGYQETQY
TRBJ1-1 | NA | TRBV14 | ASSQVPAEAF
TRBJ2-3 | NA | TRBV5-1 | ASSFSGSTDTQY
TRBJ2-7 | TRBD2 | TRBV15 | ATSRGTSGYEQY
TRBJ2-7 | TRBD2 | TRBV6-8 | ASSGSGKGYEQY
TRBJ2-1 | TRBD2 | TRBV18 | ASSPPSGRSGNEQF
TRBJ1-4 | NA | TRBV18 | ASSRGQNEKLF
TRBJ1-3 | NA | TRBV12-5 | ASGCPGQGNTIY
TRBJ2-2 | NA | TRBV30 | AWSVLLRGGGELF
TRBJ2-7 | NA | TRBV28 | ASSYSGTKSYEQY
TRBJ1-1 | NA | TRBV19 | ASSIEARLNTEAF
TRBJ1-5 | NA | TRBV5-1 | ASSLTTGKGQPQH
TRBJ1-5 | TRBD1 | TRBV19 | ASSIGQGNQPQH
TRBJ1-6 | TRBD1 | TRBV11-3 | ASSTGQGENSPLH
TRBJ2-7 | TRBD1 | TRBV10-1 | ASSPRDRGTYEQY
TRBJ2-1 | NA | TRBV30 | AWSTGEWNEQF
TRBJ2-1 | TRBD2 | TRBV5-1 | ASSIAGASYNEQF
TRBJ2-7 | NA | TRBV28 | ATNGQTYEQY
TRBJ1-3 | NA | TRBV28 | ASSFDNRGNTIY
TRBJ2-1 | NA | TRBV30 | AWSPKGEQF
TRBJ1-4 | TRBD1 | TRBV30 | AWTMDRHNEKLF
TRBJ2-5 | NA | TRBV1 | ASSQVGTSILETQY
TRBJ2-5 | TRBD2 | TRBV25-1 | ASSESGRGRLGETQY
TRBJ2-1 | NA | TRBV6-8 | ASFRRDRYNEQF
TRBJ2-1 | NA | TRBV6-7 | ASSSNNEQF
TRBJ1-2 | NA | TRBV5-1 | ASSLQGLSYGYT
TRBJ2-7 | NA | TRBV18 | ASSPQDLIEQY
TRBJ1-3 | NA | TRBV6-8 | ASSYPAYSGNTIY
TRBJ2-2 | TRBD2 | TRBV6-8 | ASSLGLAVNTGELF
TRBJ2-5 | NA | TRBV6-8 | ASSYSGHDGETQY
TRBJ2-7 | NA | TRBV11-3 | ASSLVISGSYEQY
TRBJ2-7 | NA | TRBV19 | ASSIIAASSYEQY